What follows are 4 T cell receptor beta chains derived from one specimen sequenced in a study of cytomegalovirus exposure and HLA in healthy donors. PCR amplification relied on 60 Vbeta primers (plus 13 Jbeta primers). Profiled with immunoSEQ multiplex PCR; TCRdb holds only in-frame clones, not every one. Among around 85,000 clones listed, around 80% were seen once. Sample: PBMCs. The origin of the receptors is a male donor in good health and CMV-seronegative.

J is TRBJ2-1 and V is TRBV7-9; TRBD2 aligns across 10 bases. The V gene end was trimmed by 5 bases and the J gene end by 3 bases; junction bases not matched to a gene: 1. Looked up from germline, CDR1 is SEHNR and CDR2 is FQNEAQ (reference sequence). The CDR3 loop spans 14 amino acids. The CDR3 region is CASSGLAVYNEQFF. Here the CDR3 DNA reads TGTGCCAGCAGCGGACTAGCGGTCTACAATGAGCAGTTCTTC.

This clone was counted only a few times. The V and J genes are TRBV7-2 and TRBJ2-7, with TRBD2 identical over 7 bases. Germline CDR1 reads SGHTA; CDR2 reads FQGNSA. V dropped 3 bases and J dropped 5; count of bases not matched to a gene: 4. The CDR3 extends over 13 amino acids. The CDR3 protein is CASSFSGVNEQYF. The CDR3 DNA is TGTGCCAGCAGCTTCAGCGGGGTCAACGAGCAGTACTTC.

The CDR3 here is CAIRGLTSLEQYF. The CDR3 DNA is TGTGCCATCAGGGGACTTACCTCCCTCGAGCAGTACTTC. The chain joins TRBV10-3 to TRBJ2-7; D might be TRBD2 (6 bases). The CDR3 has 13 residues. The V end was cut by 6 bases, the J end by 6 bases, with 15 bases between. In germline, CDR1 is ENHRY, CDR2 SYGVKD.

This clone came up a few times. The rearrangement uses TRBV2 and TRBJ2-1; 9 nucleotides line up with TRBD1. This CDR3 has 14 amino acids. Per germline, CDR1 SNHLY and CDR2 FYNNEI. V trimming: 7 bases; J trimming: 7 bases; junction bases outside the gene matches: 8. CDR3 in DNA: TGTGCCAGCAATACCGGACAGGGGCGAAATGAGCAGTTCTTC. Protein product: CASNTGQGRNEQFF.